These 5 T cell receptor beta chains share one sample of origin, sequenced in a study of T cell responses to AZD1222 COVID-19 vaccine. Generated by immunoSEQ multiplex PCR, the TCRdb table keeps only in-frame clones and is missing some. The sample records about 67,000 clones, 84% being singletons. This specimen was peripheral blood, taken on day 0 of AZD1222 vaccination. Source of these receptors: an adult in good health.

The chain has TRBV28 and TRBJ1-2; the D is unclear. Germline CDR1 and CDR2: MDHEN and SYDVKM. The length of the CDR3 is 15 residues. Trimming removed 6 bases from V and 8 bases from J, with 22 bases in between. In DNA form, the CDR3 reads TGTGCCAGCAGCCTAAAGACCCGTCGCCCTGGAGGCTACACCTTC. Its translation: CASSLKTRRPGGYTF.

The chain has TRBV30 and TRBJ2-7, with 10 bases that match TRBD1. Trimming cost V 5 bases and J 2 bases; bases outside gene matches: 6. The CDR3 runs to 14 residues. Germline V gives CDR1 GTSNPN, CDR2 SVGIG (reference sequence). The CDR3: CAWSRGQGPYEQYF. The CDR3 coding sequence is TGTGCCTGGTCAAGGGGACAGGGGCCCTACGAGCAGTACTTC.

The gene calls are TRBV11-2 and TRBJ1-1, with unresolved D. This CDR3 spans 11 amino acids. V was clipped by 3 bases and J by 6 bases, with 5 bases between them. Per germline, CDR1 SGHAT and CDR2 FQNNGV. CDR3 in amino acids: CASSFGAEAFF. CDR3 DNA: TGTGCCAGCAGCTTTGGGGCTGAAGCTTTCTTT.

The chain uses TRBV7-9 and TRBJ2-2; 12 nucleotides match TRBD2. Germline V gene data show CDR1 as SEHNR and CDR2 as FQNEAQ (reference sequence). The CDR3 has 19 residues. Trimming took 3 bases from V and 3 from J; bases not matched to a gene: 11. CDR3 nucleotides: TGTGCCAGCAGCTTGCGGGCCGGGACTAGCGGGTTATACACCGGGGAGCTGTTTTTT. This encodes CASSLRAGTSGLYTGELFF.

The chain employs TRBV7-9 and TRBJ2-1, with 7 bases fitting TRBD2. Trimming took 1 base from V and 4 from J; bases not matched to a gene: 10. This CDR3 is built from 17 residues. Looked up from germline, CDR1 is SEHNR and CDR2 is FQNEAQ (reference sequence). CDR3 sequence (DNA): TGTGCCAGCAGCTTAGGTGGAGTAGCGGGCCGTTACAATGAGCAGTTCTTC. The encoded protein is CASSLGGVAGRYNEQFF.